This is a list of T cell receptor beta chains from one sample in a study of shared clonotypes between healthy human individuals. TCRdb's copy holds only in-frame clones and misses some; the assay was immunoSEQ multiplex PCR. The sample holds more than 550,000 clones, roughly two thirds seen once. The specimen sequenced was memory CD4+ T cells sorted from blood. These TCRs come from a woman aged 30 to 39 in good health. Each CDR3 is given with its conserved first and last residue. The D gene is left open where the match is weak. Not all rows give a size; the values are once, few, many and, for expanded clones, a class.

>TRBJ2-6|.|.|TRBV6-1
CASSEGVTVSGANVLTF
TGTGCCAGCAGTGAAGGAGTGACAGTCTCTGGGGCCAACGTCCTGACTTTC
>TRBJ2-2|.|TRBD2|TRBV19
CASFSGRAIGELFF
TGTGCCAGCTTTAGCGGGAGGGCCATCGGGGAGCTGTTTTTT
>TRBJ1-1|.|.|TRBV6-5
CASIMDGGGEAFF
TGTGCCAGCATTATGGACGGGGGCGGTGAAGCTTTCTTT
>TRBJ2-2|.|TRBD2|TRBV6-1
CASPREGPTGELFF
TGTGCCAGCCCCCGGGAGGGCCCCACCGGGGAGCTGTTTTTT
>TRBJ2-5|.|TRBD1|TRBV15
CATSRVRGQVLETQYF
TGTGCCACCAGCAGAGTACGAGGACAGGTCTTGGAGACCCAGTACTTC
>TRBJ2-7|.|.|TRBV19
CASSIVVPGEQYF
TGTGCCAGTAGTATTGTTGTGCCAGGTGAGCAGTACTTC
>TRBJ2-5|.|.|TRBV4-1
CASSQAGIRQETQYF
TGCGCCAGCAGCCAAGCAGGAATCAGGCAAGAGACCCAGTACTTC
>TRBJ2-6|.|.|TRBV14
CASSPRRGPSGANVLTF
TGTGCCAGCAGCCCCCGACGGGGGCCCTCTGGGGCCAACGTCCTGACTTTC
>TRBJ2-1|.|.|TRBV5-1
CASSLGGVYNEQFF
TGCGCCAGCAGCTTGGGGGGAGTCTACAATGAGCAGTTCTTC
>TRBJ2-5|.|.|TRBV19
CASSPGVSGETQYF
TGTGCCAGCTCCCCGGGCGTATCTGGAGAGACCCAGTACTTC
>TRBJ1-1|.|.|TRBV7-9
CASSRSPGAVEAFF
TGTGCCAGCAGCCGCAGCCCAGGGGCGGTTGAAGCTTTCTTT
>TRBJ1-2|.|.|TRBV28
CASTRRQVANYGYTF
TGTGCCAGCACCCGAAGACAGGTGGCTAACTATGGCTACACCTTC
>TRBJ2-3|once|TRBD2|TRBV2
CASSQTSGSTDTQYF
TGTGCCAGCAGTCAGACTAGCGGTAGCACAGATACGCAGTATTTT
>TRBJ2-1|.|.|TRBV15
CATSRDQGSLFF
TGTGCCACCAGCAGAGATCAGGGTAGCTTGTTCTTC
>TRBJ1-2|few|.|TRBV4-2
CASSQDEDGDGYTF
TGTGCCAGCAGCCAAGATGAAGACGGCGATGGCTACACCTTC
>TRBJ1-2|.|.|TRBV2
CASSEQGTNYGYTF
TGTGCCAGCAGTGAACAGGGGACTAACTATGGCTACACCTTC
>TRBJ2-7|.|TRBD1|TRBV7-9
CASRPPTGGDEQYF
TGTGCCAGCAGACCACCGACAGGGGGCGACGAGCAGTACTTC
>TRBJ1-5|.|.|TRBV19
CASSMEEVSGNQPQHF
TGTGCCAGTAGTATGGAGGAGGTGAGCGGCAATCAGCCCCAGCATTTT
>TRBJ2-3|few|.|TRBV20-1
CRAKVKNTQYF
TGCAGAGCTAAAGTCAAAAATACGCAGTATTTT
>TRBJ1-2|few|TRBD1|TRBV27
CASRRQGWANYGYTF
TGTGCCAGCAGGAGACAGGGATGGGCTAACTATGGCTACACCTTC
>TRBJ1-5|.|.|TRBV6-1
CASSSRRENNQPQHF
TGTGCCAGCAGCAGTCGTAGGGAGAACAATCAGCCCCAGCATTTT
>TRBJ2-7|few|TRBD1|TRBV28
CATDRAPNEQYF
TGTGCCACAGACAGGGCGCCTAACGAGCAGTACTTC
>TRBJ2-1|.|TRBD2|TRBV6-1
CASPSLAGASNEQFF
TGTGCCAGCCCCTCCTTAGCGGGAGCATCCAATGAGCAGTTCTTC
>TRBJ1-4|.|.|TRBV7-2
CASRSDKVDEKLFF
TGTGCCAGCAGATCGGACAAGGTCGACGAAAAACTGTTTTTT
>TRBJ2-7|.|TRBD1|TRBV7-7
CASSTRQGTPRVEQYF
TGTGCCAGCAGCACCCGACAGGGGACTCCGAGGGTCGAGCAGTACTTC
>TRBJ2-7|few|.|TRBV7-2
CASRTQRDTYEQYF
TGTGCCAGCAGGACACAGCGGGACACCTACGAGCAGTACTTC
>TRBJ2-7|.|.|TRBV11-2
CASSLGLATYEQYF
TGTGCCAGCAGCTTAGGCTTGGCAACCTACGAGCAGTACTTC
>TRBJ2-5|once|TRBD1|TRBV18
CASSPRGAGGEETQYF
TGTGCCAGCTCACCACGGGGGGCAGGGGGCGAAGAGACCCAGTACTTC
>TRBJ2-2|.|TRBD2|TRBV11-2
CASSTGLAGEAGELFF
TGTGCCAGCAGCACGGGACTAGCGGGAGAGGCCGGGGAGCTGTTTTTT
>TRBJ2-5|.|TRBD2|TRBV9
CASSVGGRVQETQYF
TGTGCCAGCAGCGTAGGCGGGAGGGTCCAAGAGACCCAGTACTTC
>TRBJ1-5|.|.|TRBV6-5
CASSYGQPNQPQHF
TGTGCCAGCAGTTACGGACAGCCAAATCAGCCCCAGCATTTT
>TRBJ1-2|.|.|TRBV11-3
CASSLVRFNYGYTF
TGTGCCAGCAGCTTAGTTCGGTTTAACTATGGCTACACCTTC
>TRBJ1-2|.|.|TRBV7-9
CASSANTGMGKRYGYTF
TGTGCCAGCAGCGCAAATACCGGGATGGGAAAGAGATATGGCTACACCTTC
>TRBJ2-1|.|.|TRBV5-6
CASSPQGGLPNEQFF
TGTGCCAGCAGCCCCCAGGGGGGGCTTCCCAATGAGCAGTTCTTC
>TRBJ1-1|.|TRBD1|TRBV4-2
CASSPTDRGTEAFF
TGTGCCAGCAGCCCGACAGACAGGGGCACTGAAGCTTTCTTT
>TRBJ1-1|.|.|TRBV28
CASSYREWGAFF
TGTGCCAGCAGTTACAGGGAATGGGGAGCTTTCTTT
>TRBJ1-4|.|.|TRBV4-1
CASSQAGSVNEKLFF
TGCGCCAGCAGCCAAGCCGGGTCTGTGAATGAAAAACTGTTTTTT